Following are 14 T cell receptor beta chains from one sample sequenced in a study of chemoradiotherapy in HPV16-positive cancers. Measured with immunoSEQ multiplex PCR; TCRdb has only the in-frame clones, and not every one. The sample holds about 22,000 clones; approximately 73% are singletons and the top ten take 2% to 3%. Sampling took place from a patient who underwent chemoradiotherapy. The receptor set was obtained from a human donor with HPV-associated anogenital cancer.

The V call is TRBV19, the J call TRBJ1-5; tentatively, D is TRBD1 (5 bases). Germline assignment: CDR1 LNHDA and CDR2 SQIVND (reference sequence). The V and J ends lost 4 bases and 2 bases respectively, with 9 bases between them. This CDR3 contains 14 residues. CDR3 residues: CASSNQGGNQPQHF. The CDR3 DNA reads as TGTGCCAGTAGTAATCAGGGTGGCAATCAGCCCCAGCATTTT.

V and J are TRBV5-1 and TRBJ1-2; the match to TRBD1 covers 9 bases. Germline lookup yields CDR1 SGHRS and CDR2 YFSETQ. V dropped 4 bases and J dropped 0; count of bases not matched to a gene: 10. The CDR3 runs 17 residues. The CDR3 here is CASSMGTGPISNYGYTF. In DNA form, the CDR3 reads TGCGCCAGCAGCATGGGGACAGGGCCGATCTCTAACTATGGCTACACCTTC.

As concerns this clone: Other nucleotide sequences from this sample produce the same CDR3. CDR3 nucleotides: TGTGCCAGCAGCTTTCAGGGGGGCACTGAAGCTTTCTTT. Protein: CASSFQGGTEAFF. The chain links TRBV5-4 to TRBJ1-1, with TRBD1 identical over 7 bases. Germline assignment: CDR1 SGHNT and CDR2 YYREEE (reference sequence). V gave up 2 bases and J gave up 4 bases; unmatched junction bases: 2. CDR3 length: 13 amino acids.

V gene TRBV6-4 combines with J gene TRBJ2-1, with TRBD2 matching over 7 bases. The germline V gene encodes CDR1 MRHNA and CDR2 SNTAGT. The CDR3 totals 13 residues. Germline trimming cut 5 bases from V and 9 bases from J; bases unmatched to any gene: 7. CDR3 in DNA: TGTGCCAGCAGTCTCAACATAGCGGGTGAGCAGTTCTTC. Translating gives CASSLNIAGEQFF.

This clone was picked up a small number of times. V gene TRBV5-4 combines with J gene TRBJ2-5, with a weak D call TRBD2 (5 bases). The length of the CDR3 is 15 residues. Trimming stripped 5 bases from V and 1 base from J, with 15 bases between. Germline CDR1 is SGHNT and CDR2 is YYREEE (reference sequence). As DNA, the CDR3 is TGTGCCAGCAGAGCAGGCGGAACTAGCCAAGAGACCCAGTACTTC. It translates to CASRAGGTSQETQYF. Full variable domain (rest looked up from reference TRBV5-4 and TRBJ2-5): ETGVTQSPTHLIKTRGQQVTLRCSSQSGHNTVSWYQQALGQGPQFIFQYYREEENGRGNFPPRFSGLQFPNYSSELNVNALELDDSALYLCASRAGGTSQETQYFGPGTRLLVL.

The genes are TRBV19 and TRBJ1-5, with 8 nucleotides matching TRBD1. The CDR3 covers 17 residues. Losses at the gene ends were 1 base for V and 4 bases for J; bases not matched to a gene: 9. Per the germline V gene, CDR1 is LNHDA and CDR2 is SQIVND (reference sequence). CDR3 loop: CASSIAGDRSINQPQHF. In DNA, the CDR3 is TGTGCCAGTAGTATAGCGGGGGACAGGTCTATTAATCAGCCCCAGCATTTT.

V usage is TRBV9 and J usage is TRBJ2-5; no firm D call. Trimming cost V 0 bases and J 4 bases, with 7 bases left between them. The CDR3 is 13 amino acids. Germline-derived CDR1 and CDR2 are SGDLS and YYNGEE. The CDR3 coding sequence is TGTGCCAGCAGCGTAGGAGTGGGAGAGACCCAGTACTTC. Encoded protein: CASSVGVGETQYF.

The V call is TRBV27, the J call TRBJ1-5; TRBD1 matches at 7 bases. Germline values: CDR1 MNHEY, CDR2 SMNVEV (reference sequence). The CDR3 extends over 15 amino acids. With 5 bases clipped from V and 3 bases from J, the junction kept 7 bases outside the gene matches. The CDR3 protein is CASSPDRVYNQPQHF. The CDR3 region has the DNA TGTGCCAGCAGTCCAGACAGGGTTTACAATCAGCCCCAGCATTTT.

The CDR3 protein is CASSLPTGNTEAFF. In DNA, the CDR3 is TGTGCCAGCAGTTTACCTACAGGGAACACTGAAGCTTTCTTT. This chain links TRBV28 with TRBJ1-1, with a tentative D call TRBD1 (5 bases). This CDR3 is built from 14 residues. Germline V lookup: CDR1 MDHEN, CDR2 SYDVKM. Trimming pared 2 bases from V and 1 base from J, leaving 8 bases between.

V gene TRBV27 combines with J gene TRBJ2-3; D uncertain. Trimming pared 2 bases from V and 4 bases from J, leaving 13 bases between. This CDR3 region has 15 residues. CDR1 and CDR2 (germline): MNHEY, SMNVEV (reference sequence). CDR3 nucleotide sequence: TGTGCCAGCAGTTTAGGTTTTCTAGGCGCAGATACGCAGTATTTT. It is translated as CASSLGFLGADTQYF.

V is TRBV9 and J is TRBJ1-1; the D gene is possibly TRBD1 (6 bases). Germline lookup yields CDR1 SGDLS and CDR2 YYNGEE. V lost 4 bases and J lost 0, with 16 bases in between. The CDR3 runs 16 residues. CDR3 nucleotides: TGTGCCAGCAGCTCAGGGGAGCTCCAAGTGAACACTGAAGCTTTCTTT. This encodes CASSSGELQVNTEAFF.

The genes are TRBV19 and TRBJ1-5, with a possible D match to TRBD1 (6 bases). This CDR3 spans 14 amino acids. Germline V gene data show CDR1 as LNHDA and CDR2 as SQIVND (reference sequence). The ends were cut back, 5 bases at V and 3 bases at J, with 11 bases in the middle. CDR3 in amino acids: CASSRQAINQPQHF. The CDR3 region has the DNA TGTGCCAGTAGTCGACAGGCGATCAATCAGCCCCAGCATTTT.

This chain joins TRBV7-2 and TRBJ2-5; 9 nucleotides agree with TRBD1. The J call may be mistaken, given a closer DNA end match to TRBJ2-7. The germline gives CDR1 SGHTA, CDR2 FQGNSA. The CDR3 contains 13 residues. The CDR3 nucleotides read TGTGCCAGCAGCTCGGGACAGGGAGGCGAGCAGTACTTC. It encodes CASSSGQGGEQYF.

This rearrangement joins TRBV11-3 to TRBJ2-1, with 14 bases matching TRBD2. Trimming removed 5 bases from V and 0 bases from J; junction bases left unmatched: 6. CDR3 length: 18 residues. From germline, CDR1 is SGHNT and CDR2 YENEEA. DNA for the CDR3: TGTGCCAGCAGCATACGGGGGACTAGCGGGAGCTCCTACAATGAGCAGTTCTTC. Residues: CASSIRGTSGSSYNEQFF.